These 24 T cell receptor beta chains originate from one sample sequenced in a study of early T cells in non-severe SARS-CoV-2 infection. TCRdb fed the 5' RACE reads into MiXCR, producing one record per CDR3 protein. The sample holds 60,000 to 65,000 distinct CDR3 sequences; roughly 9% are singletons and the top ten take about an eighth. Sample: whole blood, taken at baseline. The receptor source for this set is an adult who was a healthcare worker with PCR-confirmed SARS-CoV-2 infection or an uninfected control (not recorded which).

In this sample, this clonotype turned up many times. The gene calls are TRBV6-5 and TRBJ2-1; 9 bases fit TRBD2. The germline gives CDR1 MNHEY, CDR2 SVGAGI. This CDR3 spans 16 amino acids. Trimming cost V 6 bases and J 3 bases; bases outside gene matches: 9. Here the CDR3 reads CASRSLAGVVYNEQFF. CDR3 nucleotide sequence: TGTGCCAGCAGAAGCTTAGCGGGAGTGGTCTACAATGAGCAGTTCTTC.

This clonotype has a count of ten or more. This chain connects TRBV6-5 to TRBJ2-7; TRBD2 matches 11 bases. The CDR3 is 17 residues long. Germline CDR1 and CDR2: MNHEY and SVGAGI. J gave up 7 bases and V 1 base, and 12 bases lay outside the gene matches. CDR3 loop: CASSYYLAGGIFGEQYF. The CDR3, as DNA: TGTGCCAGCAGTTACTACCTAGCGGGAGGTATCTTTGGGGAGCAGTACTTC.

This clonotype appeared a few times. J is TRBJ1-4 and V is TRBV6-6, with D maybe TRBD1 (5 bases). This CDR3 has 17 residues. In germline, CDR1 is MNHNY, CDR2 SVGAGI (reference sequence). Trimming stripped 0 bases from V and 6 bases from J, with 17 bases between. For the CDR3, the DNA is TGTGCCAGCAGTTACTCCCAGGGTGGTAGTTCGGATGAAAAACTGTTTTTT. Protein: CASSYSQGGSSDEKLFF.

The rearrangement joins TRBV18 to TRBJ1-2; the D gene is possibly TRBD1 (6 bases). Per germline, CDR1 KGHSH and CDR2 LQKENI. The CDR3 spans 14 residues. V shed 4 bases and J shed 2 bases, with 11 bases lying between them. This CDR3 reads CASSQKGQNYGYTF. The DNA for the CDR3 is TGTGCCAGCTCACAAAAGGGACAAAACTATGGCTACACCTTC. The complete variable domain, with remaining parts taken from reference TRBV18 and TRBJ1-2, reads NAGVMQNPRHLVRRRGQEARLRCSPMKGHSHVYWYRQLPEEGLKFMVYLQKENIIDESGMPKERFSAEFPKEGPSILRIQQVVRGDSAAYFCASSQKGQNYGYTFGSGTRLTVV.

The CDR3 nucleotides are TGCAGTGCTTCACCGACGGGCGGCTACACCTTC. Translation gives CSASPTGGYTF. The chain uses TRBV20-1 and TRBJ1-2; no definite D call. Germline V CDR1 and CDR2: DFQATT, SNEGSKA (reference sequence). The germline V and J ends were trimmed by 5 bases and 8 bases, with 12 bases remaining between them. The CDR3 runs 11 residues.

This clonotype has at least ten counts. The chain couples TRBV6-6 to TRBJ2-3; 12 nucleotides agree with TRBD2. The CDR3 runs to 17 residues. Looked up from germline, CDR1 is MNHNY and CDR2 is SVGAGI (reference sequence). V was clipped by 6 bases and J by 7 bases; unmatched bases: 14. CDR3 in DNA: TGTGCCAGCAGACAAACCGGGACTAGCGGGTCGTCAAATACGCAGTATTTT. Protein: CASRQTGTSGSSNTQYF.

This clonotype has at least ten counts. The rearrangement links TRBV12-3 or TRBV12-4 to TRBJ1-2; D is uncertain. The CDR3 is 14 amino acids. V was cut by 4 bases and J by 1 base, with 10 bases left in between. The CDR3 DNA follows: TGTGCCAGCAGTTGGAGTCCCGGTAACTATGGCTACACCTTC. It specifies CASSWSPGNYGYTF.

This clonotype was seen at least ten times. This rearrangement joins TRBV20-1 to TRBJ1-6; a weak D match, TRBD1 (6 bases). Germline V lookup: CDR1 DFQATT, CDR2 SNEGSKA (reference sequence). The CDR3 spans 14 residues. V was clipped by 3 bases and J by 9 bases, with 15 bases between them. The CDR3 DNA reads TGCAGTGCTAGGCCCCCGGGGGGCCCTTCACCCCTCCACTTT. Its translation is CSARPPGGPSPLHF.

The chain joins TRBV4-2 to TRBJ2-7; 8 bases are shared with TRBD1. With V trimmed by 4 bases and J by 5 bases, 4 bases remained unmatched. This CDR3 has 13 amino acids. Germline lookup yields CDR1 LGHNA and CDR2 YNFKEQ. The CDR3, as DNA: TGTGCCAGCAGCCGGACAGGGACGAACGAGCAGTACTTC. Translating it yields CASSRTGTNEQYF.

This clonotype was observed many times. The chain couples TRBV13 to TRBJ1-2; possible D gene TRBD1, 6 bases. V lost 5 bases to trimming and J lost 6 bases, with 19 bases between them. The CDR3 runs to 15 residues. Germline CDR1 is PRHDT and CDR2 is FYEKMQ (reference sequence). CDR3 in amino acids: CASSPNLQGIHGYTF. DNA of the CDR3: TGTGCCAGCAGCCCGAACCTACAGGGTATTCATGGCTACACCTTC.

This clonotype has at least ten counts. V gene TRBV5-4 combines with J gene TRBJ2-5, with D maybe TRBD2 (6 bases). CDR1 and CDR2 (germline): SGHNT, YYREEE (reference sequence). This CDR3 spans 13 amino acids. V lost 5 bases to trimming and J lost 4 bases, with 12 bases between them. CDR3 amino acids: CASRAGLSETQYF. CDR3 sequence (DNA): TGTGCCAGCAGGGCGGGACTTTCAGAGACCCAGTACTTC.

The sample holds many counts of this clonotype. The chain carries TRBV4-3 and TRBJ2-3; tentative D call: TRBD2 (6 bases). Per the germline V gene, CDR1 is LGHNA and CDR2 is YSLEER. This CDR3 comprises 15 residues. With 3 bases removed from V and 2 bases from J, the gap between germline ends came to 12 bases. CDR3 region: CASSQDGRATDTQYF. The DNA of the CDR3 is TGCGCCAGCAGCCAGGACGGGAGAGCCACAGATACGCAGTATTTT.

The V call is TRBV20-1, the J call TRBJ1-4, with D possibly being TRBD1 (5 bases). This CDR3 contains 13 residues. Trimming pared 3 bases from V and 3 bases from J, leaving 8 bases between. Germline V gene lookup returns CDR1 DFQATT and CDR2 SNEGSKA (reference sequence). The chain's CDR3 is CSASRGPNEKLFF. CDR3 nucleotide sequence: TGCAGTGCTAGTCGGGGACCTAATGAAAAACTGTTTTTT.

This chain joins TRBV5-3 and TRBJ2-7, with a tentative D call TRBD2 (5 bases). TRBV5-3 is an ORF, with its function uncertain. V gave up 3 bases and J gave up 3 bases, with 10 bases separating them. The CDR3 consists of 13 residues. CDR3 residues: CARSWEWSYEQYF. The CDR3 nucleotides are TGTGCCAGAAGCTGGGAGTGGAGCTACGAGCAGTACTTC.

The DNA for the CDR3 is TGTGCCAGTGGCATTACAGCGAATGAAAAACTGTTTTTT. Translated: CASGITANEKLFF. The chain joins TRBV19 to TRBJ1-4; D unresolved. Trimming cost V 8 bases and J 5 bases, with 12 bases left between them. There are 13 residues in the CDR3. Germline lookup yields CDR1 LNHDA and CDR2 SQIVND (reference sequence).

This clonotype was recorded many times. V is TRBV11-3 and J is TRBJ2-3, with TRBD2 matching over 16 bases. Trimming cost V 3 bases and J 4 bases; bases outside gene matches: 1. The CDR3 consists of 16 residues. Germline V CDR1 and CDR2: SGHNT, YENEEA. The CDR3 DNA reads as TGTGCCAGCAGCTTGGGACTAGCGGGAGGGTCAGATACGCAGTATTTT. It encodes CASSLGLAGGSDTQYF.

This clonotype appeared many times. The chain carries TRBV18 and TRBJ1-2; TRBD1 might be the D (6 bases). CDR3 size: 14 residues. Per germline, CDR1 KGHSH and CDR2 LQKENI. With 4 bases removed from V and 2 bases from J, the gap between germline ends came to 11 bases. The CDR3 reads CASSQTQGNYGYTF. The DNA for the CDR3 is TGTGCCAGCTCACAAACTCAGGGGAACTATGGCTACACCTTC. Full variable domain (outside the CDR3, taken from reference TRBV18 and TRBJ1-2): NAGVMQNPRHLVRRRGQEARLRCSPMKGHSHVYWYRQLPEEGLKFMVYLQKENIIDESGMPKERFSAEFPKEGPSILRIQQVVRGDSAAYFCASSQTQGNYGYTFGSGTRLTVV.

In its sample, this clonotype was seen many times. V gene TRBV27 combines with J gene TRBJ1-1; D is unresolved. The CDR3 sequence is 13 residues long. Trimming removed 5 bases at V and 5 bases at J, with 12 bases between. Germline CDR1 reads MNHEY; CDR2 reads SMNVEV (reference sequence). The CDR3 DNA reads TGTGCCAGCAGTCCTTTGGGAGGGACTGAAGCTTTCTTT. Translating gives CASSPLGGTEAFF.

The chain has TRBV20-1 and TRBJ2-2, with TRBD2 matching 7 bases. J was trimmed by 5 bases and V by 3 bases; bases with no gene match: 12. This CDR3 region has 16 residues. Germline CDR1 reads DFQATT; CDR2 reads SNEGSKA (reference sequence). CDR3 coding DNA: TGCAGTGCTAGTAACGTCGGCGGGAGACGGACCGGGGAGCTGTTTTTT. Protein: CSASNVGGRRTGELFF.

The chain carries TRBV27 and TRBJ2-5; D possibly matches TRBD1 or TRBD2 (5 bases each). Per germline, CDR1 MNHEY and CDR2 SMNVEV (reference sequence). V was pared by 5 bases and J by 4 bases, with 17 bases between. The length of the CDR3 is 15 residues. The CDR3 coding sequence is TGTGCCAGCAGTCCATCCCGGACGAGGGGAGAGACCCAGTACTTC. This codes for CASSPSRTRGETQYF.

The chain uses TRBV7-2 and TRBJ2-3, with 7 nucleotides matching TRBD1. In germline, CDR1 is SGHTA, CDR2 FQGNSA. The V segment lost 1 base and the J segment 2 bases; nucleotides outside the gene matches: 12. The CDR3 loop spans 18 amino acids. CDR3 coding DNA: TGTGCCAGCAGCTTAGACTTCAACAGGGGTTCAAACACAGATACGCAGTATTTT. Translated, it gives CASSLDFNRGSNTDTQYF.

The V gene is TRBV30, the J gene TRBJ2-2, with D hard to call. This CDR3 has 14 amino acids. The V gene's germline CDR1 is GTSNPN and CDR2 SVGIG (reference sequence). Deletions cut 0 bases from V and 3 bases from J, with 8 bases between. The CDR3 reads CAWSVGSYTGELFF. DNA of the CDR3: TGTGCCTGGAGTGTGGGCTCTTACACCGGGGAGCTGTTTTTT. Supplemented by reference TRBV30 and TRBJ2-2, the full variable domain reads SQTIHQWPATLVQPVGSPLSLECTVEGTSNPNLYWYRQAAGRGLQLLFYSVGIGQISSEVPQNLSASRPQDRQFILSSKKLLLSDSGFYLCAWSVGSYTGELFFGEGSRLTVL.

Only a few counts were recorded for this clonotype. V gene TRBV6-1 combines with J gene TRBJ2-7; D remains ambiguous. Germline V gives CDR1 MNHNS, CDR2 SASEGT. The CDR3 contains 13 residues. V gave up 7 bases and J gave up 2 bases, with 12 bases separating them. The CDR3 is CASKIGEPYEQYF. CDR3 nucleotides: TGTGCCAGCAAAATAGGCGAGCCCTACGAGCAGTACTTC.

This chain links TRBV6-6 with TRBJ2-7; D is perhaps TRBD1 or TRBD2 (5 bases each). Trimming took 1 base from V and 3 from J, leaving 10 bases between them. CDR1 is MNHNY, CDR2 SVGAGI, per germline (reference sequence). The CDR3 spans 14 residues. CDR3 nucleotide sequence: TGTGCCAGCAGTTACTTGGCAGGGAGCTACGAGCAGTACTTC. Encoded protein: CASSYLAGSYEQYF.